The entry below gives a single T cell receptor (beta chain) sequence along with its context. Its antigen remains undetermined. No qualities accompany the bases; no much larger clone lies one base away. The sample comes from a study of blood T cell repertoires in COVID-19 (dated by TCRdb to the early 2020s). For the wider study: Samples from collaborators originated in the United States, Italy and Spain and spanned both the acute and convalescent phases of COVID-19. The sample metadata nearly always contained a de-identified subject ID, COVID-19 status, age in years and sex. The repertoires were released in a freely available public database intended as a resource for research on the immune response to SARS-CoV-2. The samples were drawn from the first 160 participants of the ongoing ImmuneRACE study and from 950 to 1,500 subjects provided by 6 global collaborators. The prospective study material was composed of cDNA or gDNA derived from T cells, B-cell-depleted T cells, or PBMCs. Subjects who had been exposed to COVID-19, were actively infected with it, or had recovered from it provided the deeply sampled blood TCRbeta repertoires that made up the dataset. HLA class I and class II types, where available, came from metadata supplied by the sample provider rather than from assay-based typing. Findings and caveats that apply to the study as a whole: The amount of clinical and demographic metadata varied by source and participant and was provided uncurated.

TCRbeta CDR3 regions were amplified from genomic DNA using the immunoSEQ Assay, a bias-controlled multiplex PCR. The authors' pipeline ran thus. The number of nucleated cells in each sample was estimated from the amplification of reference gene primers within the assay. To quantify the absolute abundance of each unique TCRbeta CDR3 rearrangement, sequence reads were collapsed and filtered. For each sample, productive Simpson clonality was calculated by taking the square root of Simpson's diversity index across productive rearrangements. The table comes from immuneACCESS by way of TCRdb, which keeps in-frame sequences with V and J called. Part of the clones is missing from these tables; in studies checked, under half for an unresolved V gene and the rest for unknown reasons. That table supplies the V and J calls and clone size; D and trimming were determined from the DNA. The sample has around 100,000 clones on record, around 90% of them singletons. Approximately 5.4% of the sample rests with the top ten.

One collaborating source in Seattle enrolled patients while the patients were actively infected and followed the patients over time throughout the course of disease. Each collaborating institution followed its own protocols to collect whole blood in K2EDTA tubes. For TCRbeta analysis, collaborators shipped samples in one of three forms: frozen whole blood, isolated PBMCs, or DNA extracted from either of those sample types. The clonotype originates from a man aged 60 to 75 with COVID-19, enrolled during active disease. The material sequenced was peripheral blood.

The DNA reads as follows: TGCAGCGTTCGGGAAACCTACGAAGCTTTCTTT. Translated, it reads CSVRETYEAFF. This chain joins TRBV29-1 to TRBJ1-1; no D segment can be confidently identified. CDR1 and CDR2 (SQVTM, ANQGSEA) derive from the germline V gene. Including cysteine and phenylalanine, the CDR3 has 11 amino acids. Only the CDR3 part of the read is kept: 33 bases, read in frame from the first base. V and J lose 5 bases and 8 bases, and a span of 12 bases separates them.